The rows below give T cell receptor beta chains drawn from one sample of a study of CD8+ T cells in alopecia areata. The repertoire was sequenced with immunoSEQ multiplex PCR; TCRdb's copy has only in-frame clones and lacks some. The sample holds over 100,000 clones, roughly 50% seen once. Here the sequenced sample was CD8+ T cells sorted from blood, taken at week 24, from a patient treated with tofacitinib. The receptors were sampled from a human donor with alopecia areata. Both conserved end residues are part of each CDR3. D genes are given only for firm matches. A row's size may be missing; if present it is once, few, many or a size class.

v_call	d_call	j_call	clone_size	cdr3_aa	cdr3_nt
TRBV29-1	TRBD1	TRBJ2-1	.	CSVEDPPGQYNEQFF	TGCAGCGTTGAAGATCCTCCGGGACAGTACAATGAGCAGTTCTTC
TRBV10-2	TRBD2	TRBJ2-3	.	CASNPSGGETDTQYF	TGCGCCAGCAACCCGAGCGGGGGGGAGACAGATACGCAGTATTTT
TRBV7-3	.	TRBJ2-3	.	CASSFGGTDTQYF	TGTGCCAGCAGCTTTGGTGGCACAGATACGCAGTATTTT
TRBV30	.	TRBJ2-5	.	CAWSTAEETQYF	TGTGCCTGGAGTACAGCGGAAGAGACCCAGTACTTC
TRBV21-1	.	TRBJ2-5	.	CASSKGAGVTQETQYF	TGTGCCAGCAGCAAAGGCGCAGGGGTCACCCAAGAGACCCAGTACTTC
TRBV6-1	.	TRBJ2-7	few	CASSIRTSYEQYF	TGTGCCAGCAGTATCCGGACCTCCTACGAGCAGTACTTC
TRBV28	.	TRBJ1-5	few	CASSFLRERPGLSQHF	TGTGCCAGCAGTTTCCTTCGTGAGAGGCCGGGTTTGTCCCAGCATTTT
TRBV5-6	TRBD2	TRBJ2-7	.	CASTPSGGYEQYF	TGTGCCAGCACCCCCAGCGGGGGTTACGAGCAGTACTTC
TRBV7-2	.	TRBJ2-5	.	CASSLGSGYPGQETQYF	TGTGCCAGCAGCTTGGGGTCGGGGTACCCCGGCCAGGAGACCCAGTACTTC
TRBV7-3	.	TRBJ1-2	.	CASSFRFNYGYTF	TGTGCCAGCAGCTTTCGCTTTAACTATGGCTACACCTTC
TRBV7-8	.	TRBJ2-3	.	CATEGSSTDTQYF	TGTGCCACAGAGGGCTCTAGCACAGATACGCAGTATTTT
TRBV30	.	TRBJ2-7	.	CAWSVRIPYEQYF	TGTGCCTGGAGTGTCCGAATCCCCTACGAGCAGTACTTC
TRBV27	.	TRBJ1-1	.	CASSLRGPNTEAFF	TGTGCCAGCAGTTTACGCGGTCCCAACACTGAAGCTTTCTTT
TRBV6-5	.	TRBJ2-7	.	CASSYSGRGISYEQYF	TGTGCCAGCAGTTACTCGGGCAGGGGAATCTCCTACGAGCAGTACTTC
TRBV7-9	.	TRBJ1-2	few	CASSLEFSHGYTF	TGTGCCAGCAGCTTAGAATTCAGTCACGGCTACACCTTC
TRBV27	.	TRBJ2-2	once	CASSFEGTGRGAYTGELFF	TGTGCCAGCAGTTTTGAGGGTACGGGCCGGGGCGCTTACACCGGGGAGCTGTTTTTT
TRBV15	TRBD1	TRBJ1-2	once	CATSTNRGPGYGYTF	TGTGCCACCAGCACAAACAGGGGGCCTGGCTATGGCTACACCTTC
TRBV9	TRBD2	TRBJ2-5	.	CASSAPERGTQETQYF	TGTGCCAGCAGCGCGCCTGAGCGGGGAACGCAAGAGACCCAGTACTTC
TRBV30	.	TRBJ2-1	.	CAWSWGAYNEQFF	TGTGCCTGGAGTTGGGGGGCCTACAATGAGCAGTTCTTC
TRBV7-2	TRBD1	TRBJ2-7	.	CASSEGQGRNEQYF	TGTGCCAGCAGCGAGGGACAGGGAAGGAACGAGCAGTACTTC